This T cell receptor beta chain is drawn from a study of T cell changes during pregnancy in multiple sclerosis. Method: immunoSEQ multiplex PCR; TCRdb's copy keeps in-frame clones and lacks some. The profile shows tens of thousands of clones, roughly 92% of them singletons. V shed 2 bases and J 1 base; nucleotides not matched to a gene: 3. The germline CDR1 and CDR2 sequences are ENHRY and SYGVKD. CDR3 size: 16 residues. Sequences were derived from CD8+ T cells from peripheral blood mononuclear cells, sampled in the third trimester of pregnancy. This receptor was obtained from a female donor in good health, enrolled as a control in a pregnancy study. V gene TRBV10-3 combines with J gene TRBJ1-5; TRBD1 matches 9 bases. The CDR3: CAISEGTGYSNQPQHF. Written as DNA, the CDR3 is TGTGCCATCAGTGAGGGGACAGGGTACAGCAATCAGCCCCAGCATTTT.